This T cell receptor beta chain was found in a study of identifying expanded T cells in peripheral blood. Study conclusions and caveats: Variance in clone template counts between two-week samples significantly increased with total template count across all healthy donors. Approximately 1.1 clones differed between technical replicates, versus about 17 and 20 over time.

The data were produced by immunoSEQ multiplex PCR, yet TCRdb's version contains in-frame clones alone and is incomplete. Of under 150,000 clones listed, about 88% are singletons. Comment on this clone: The target antigen is unknown.

Germline V lookup: CDR1 SGHDT, CDR2 YYEEEE. With 0 bases removed from V and 3 bases from J, the gap between germline ends came to 7 bases. The CDR3 has 13 amino acids. The chain links TRBV5-6 to TRBJ2-7; D possibly corresponds to TRBD1 (5 bases). The specimen sequenced was blood. The receptor comes from a person between 18 and 69 years old in good health. The CDR3 nucleotides read TGTGCCAGCAGCTTGGTGGGGCTCTACGAGCAGTACTTC. As protein: CASSLVGLYEQYF.